Following are 15 T cell receptor beta chains from one sample sequenced in a study of cytomegalovirus exposure and HLA in healthy donors. Measured with immunoSEQ multiplex PCR; TCRdb has only the in-frame clones, and not every one. The sample has approximately 44,000 clones; 88% are singletons. What was sequenced was PBMCs. The receptors originated from a woman between 25 and 40 years old in good health and CMV-seronegative.

CDR3 bases: TGTGCCAGTGGATCGGGATTTCGGGCTTTCTTT. Translation: CASGSGFRAFF. V and J are TRBV19 and TRBJ1-1; D not certain. Per the germline V gene, CDR1 is LNHDA and CDR2 is SQIVND (reference sequence). Deletions cut 8 bases from V and 11 bases from J, with 15 bases between. The CDR3 spans 11 residues.

The rearrangement links TRBV2 to TRBJ2-7, with TRBD1 matching over 9 bases. This CDR3 spans 14 amino acids. The J segment lost 3 bases and the V segment lost 8 bases, leaving 8 bases of the junction unmatched. The germline V gene encodes CDR1 SNHLY and CDR2 FYNNEI. The CDR3 region has the DNA TGTGCCAGCGGGTCCGGGACAGGGTACTACGAGCAGTACTTC. Translating gives CASGSGTGYYEQYF. Complete variable domain (other parts from reference TRBV2 and TRBJ2-7): EPEVTQTPSHQVTQMGQEVILRCVPISNHLYFYWYRQILGQKVEFLVSFYNNEISEKSEIFDDQFSVERPDGSNFTLKIRSTKLEDSAMYFCASGSGTGYYEQYFGPGTRLTVT.

The rearrangement uses TRBV7-6 and TRBJ1-1; D unresolved. With 6 bases removed from V and 0 bases from J, the gap between germline ends came to 8 bases. The CDR3 totals 13 residues. Looked up from germline, CDR1 is SGHVS and CDR2 is FNYEAQ. CDR3 DNA: TGTGCCAGCAGTAGAGACATGAACACTGAAGCTTTCTTT. Translated: CASSRDMNTEAFF.

The chain uses TRBV2 and TRBJ2-1; TRBD1 matches at 8 bases. Germline V gene data show CDR1 as SNHLY and CDR2 as FYNNEI. V was pared by 6 bases and J by 3 bases, with 4 bases of the junction left unmatched. The CDR3 totals 14 residues. In nucleotides, the CDR3 is TGTGCCAGCAGGACAGGGGTTTACTACAATGAGCAGTTCTTC. This encodes CASRTGVYYNEQFF.

The rearrangement links TRBV7-2 to TRBJ2-7, with TRBD1 identical over 12 bases. The CDR3 covers 17 residues. The V and J ends lost 1 base and 2 bases, in that order; junction bases with no gene match: 6. The germline CDR1 and CDR2 sequences are SGHTA and FQGNSA. The DNA of the CDR3 is TGTGCCAGCAGCTTAGGGGGGACAGGGGGCGCAGCCTACGAGCAGTACTTC. It translates to CASSLGGTGGAAYEQYF.

This clone was seen at least ten times. The gene calls are TRBV18 and TRBJ2-7; a weak D match, TRBD1 (5 bases). The length of the CDR3 is 14 residues. Germline assignment: CDR1 KGHSH and CDR2 LQKENI. Trimming took off 3 bases at V and 0 bases at J, with 9 bases between the two ends. The CDR3 sequence: CASSPLQDSYEQYF. As DNA, the CDR3 is TGTGCCAGCTCACCCCTACAGGACTCCTACGAGCAGTACTTC. Drawing the rest from reference TRBV18 and TRBJ2-7, the complete variable domain is NAGVMQNPRHLVRRRGQEARLRCSPMKGHSHVYWYRQLPEEGLKFMVYLQKENIIDESGMPKERFSAEFPKEGPSILRIQQVVRGDSAAYFCASSPLQDSYEQYFGPGTRLTVT.

The chain carries TRBV7-6 and TRBJ2-7; 9 bases are shared with TRBD2. The CDR3 is 15 residues long. V shed 5 bases, J shed 2 bases, and the junction held 7 bases outside the gene matches. Germline assignment: CDR1 SGHVS and CDR2 FNYEAQ. CDR3 DNA sequence: TGTGCCAGCAGCCCTAAGACTAGCGGAACCTACGAGCAGTACTTC. This codes for CASSPKTSGTYEQYF.

The chain has TRBV11-2 and TRBJ2-3; the match to TRBD2 covers 11 bases. V lost 4 bases, J lost 3 bases, and 6 bases stayed unmatched. CDR1 and CDR2 from the germline V gene are SGHAT and FQNNGV. The CDR3 sequence is 16 residues long. CDR3 DNA: TGTGCCAGCAGCTCCCGACTAGCGGGAAGGACAGATACGCAGTATTTT. Translation: CASSSRLAGRTDTQYF.

This chain joins TRBV5-1 and TRBJ2-7; D possibly corresponds to TRBD1 (6 bases). Germline V CDR1 and CDR2: SGHRS, YFSETQ. CDR3 length: 13 amino acids. V lost 4 bases to trimming and J lost 6 bases, with 14 bases between them. The CDR3 nucleotides read TGCGCCAGCAGCGCCACAGGGTTTGGCGAGCAGTACTTC. It yields the protein CASSATGFGEQYF.

The V call is TRBV28, the J call TRBJ2-7; no clear D. Germline V lookup: CDR1 MDHEN, CDR2 SYDVKM. V was clipped by 4 bases and J by 3 bases, with 10 bases between them. This CDR3 contains 13 residues. DNA for the CDR3: TGTGCCAGCAGTTCAACAGCAAACTACGAGCAGTACTTC. Its translation: CASSSTANYEQYF.

The chain has TRBV27 and TRBJ1-2; the D gene is possibly TRBD1 (6 bases). With 5 bases removed from V and 0 bases from J, the gap between germline ends came to 19 bases. This CDR3 region has 17 residues. Looked up from germline, CDR1 is MNHEY and CDR2 is SMNVEV (reference sequence). CDR3 loop: CASSLEGGPMTNYGYTF. The DNA for the CDR3 is TGTGCCAGCAGTCTAGAGGGGGGGCCGATGACTAACTATGGCTACACCTTC.

The chain couples TRBV28 to TRBJ1-1; 7 bases line up with TRBD1. This CDR3 has 16 residues. J gave up 0 bases and V 8 bases, and 12 bases lay outside the gene matches. Germline CDR1 reads MDHEN; CDR2 reads SYDVKM. The CDR3 reads CASPESLGQMNTEAFF. As DNA, the CDR3 is TGTGCCAGCCCGGAGAGCCTGGGACAGATGAACACTGAAGCTTTCTTT.

The rearrangement uses TRBV5-6 and TRBJ2-1; 8 bases agree with TRBD2. Unmatched junction bases numbered 4, after V lost 2 bases and J lost 0 bases. The CDR3 loop spans 16 amino acids. Germline V lookup: CDR1 SGHDT, CDR2 YYEEEE. The chain's CDR3 is CASSFTSGTSYNEQFF. The CDR3 DNA reads as TGTGCCAGCAGCTTTACTAGCGGTACCTCCTACAATGAGCAGTTCTTC.

The chain has TRBV4-1 and TRBJ2-7; 13 nucleotides match TRBD2. V lost 4 bases, J lost 6 bases, and 6 bases stayed unmatched. The germline V gene has CDR1 MGHRA and CDR2 YSYEKL. This CDR3 is 15 amino acids long. The chain's CDR3 is CASSPRGLAGSEQYF. As DNA, the CDR3 is TGCGCCAGCAGCCCTAGGGGACTAGCGGGAAGCGAGCAGTACTTC.

The V call is TRBV7-2, the J call TRBJ2-5, with D possibly TRBD2 on 6 matching bases. The CDR3 sequence is 13 residues long. The ends were cut back, 5 bases at V and 5 bases at J, with 12 bases in the middle. Germline CDR1 reads SGHTA; CDR2 reads FQGNSA. This CDR3 is CASSPPGRETQYF. The CDR3 DNA sequence: TGTGCCAGCAGCCCCCCAGGGAGGGAGACCCAGTACTTC.